The clone carrying this TCR beta chain was seen a handful of times. Its antigen is not known. Germline CDR1 and CDR2: DFQATT and SNEGSKA (reference sequence). V was cut by 3 bases and J by 4 bases, with 9 bases left in between. The CDR3 length is 13 residues. These data originate in a study of CD8 T cells in ankylosing spondylitis. General study results and limits: Significantly higher representation of disease-linked clones was reported for matched ankylosing spondylitis synovial fluid. Several of the motif variants were reported before in synovial fluid and blood from reactive arthritis. Within peripheral blood, clones linked to disease were CD8+ and relatively rare. Ankylosing spondylitis blood seemed to carry a telltale TCR beta motif made of under ten highly homologous variants.

In making TCR beta libraries, quantitative 5'-RACE with molecular barcodes was used. TCRdb independently ran MiXCR on the 5' RACE reads; one entry per CDR3 protein. The sample holds about 450,000 distinct CDR3 sequences, approximately 26% seen once. Sequencing input: blood, either unsorted or a sorted T cell fraction (not recorded which). This receptor was taken from a male donor with ankylosing spondylitis. This sequence joins TRBV20-1 and TRBJ2-2; D is unclear. The chain's CDR3 is CSASRRGTGELFF. The CDR3 DNA is TGCAGTGCTAGTAGGCGTGGCACCGGGGAGCTGTTTTTT.